Listed here are 32 T cell receptor beta chains from one sample, sequenced in a study of siplizumab effects on memory and regulatory T cells. Sequencing was performed with immunoSEQ multiplex PCR; in TCRdb, only in-frame clones are kept and a portion is missing. This table has about 69,000 clones, approximately 89% appearing once. Sequencing used Tregs sorted from blood. All receptors derive from a human donor in good health.

The chain couples TRBV6-5 to TRBJ1-1, with D hard to call. Germline loops: CDR1 MNHEY, CDR2 SVGAGI. V was trimmed by 2 bases and J by 5 bases, leaving 15 bases between them. The CDR3 totals 15 residues. In DNA, the CDR3 is TGTGCCAGCAGTTACGGTCGGGTCGGTTGGACTGAAGCTTTCTTT. This sequence encodes CASSYGRVGWTEAFF.

The V call is TRBV7-9, the J call TRBJ2-7; D is unclear. The CDR3 sequence is 13 residues long. V was cut by 1 base and J by 3 bases, with 7 bases left in between. Germline-derived CDR1 and CDR2 are SEHNR and FQNEAQ (reference sequence). CDR3 DNA: TGTGCCAGCAGCTTAGAGAACGTCTACGAGCAGTACTTC. This codes for CASSLENVYEQYF.

V and J are TRBV11-3 and TRBJ2-7, with 9 bases identical to TRBD2. V shed 6 bases, J shed 3 bases, and the junction held 3 bases outside the gene matches. The CDR3 spans 13 residues. From germline, CDR1 is SGHNT and CDR2 YENEEA. CDR3 in amino acids: CASRGSGGYEQYF. The CDR3 DNA is TGTGCCAGCAGGGGTAGCGGGGGCTACGAGCAGTACTTC.

The gene calls are TRBV2 and TRBJ2-1, with 13 bases aligning to TRBD2. The CDR3 sequence is 17 residues long. The germline V gene has CDR1 SNHLY and CDR2 FYNNEI. With V trimmed by 6 bases and J by 2 bases, 7 bases remained unmatched. Here the CDR3 DNA reads TGTGCCAGCAGCCGACTAGCGGGAGGTCTAACCTACAATGAGCAGTTCTTC. Translated: CASSRLAGGLTYNEQFF.

This chain links TRBV11-3 with TRBJ2-1, with D possibly matching TRBD2 (6 bases). This CDR3 comprises 15 residues. CDR1 and CDR2 from the germline V gene are SGHNT and YENEEA. The ends were cut back, 1 base at V and 5 bases at J, with 12 bases in the middle. CDR3 coding DNA: TGTGCCAGCAGCTTAGTTGCGGGGCCTAACAATGAGCAGTTCTTC. Protein product: CASSLVAGPNNEQFF.

The V and J genes are TRBV5-1 and TRBJ2-2; 10 bases map to TRBD2. V lost 0 bases, J lost 4 bases, and 3 bases stayed unmatched. The CDR3 runs to 16 residues. Germline V gene lookup returns CDR1 SGHRS and CDR2 YFSETQ. The CDR3 DNA reads TGCGCCAGCAGCTTGGTAGCGGGAGGTGTCACCGGGGAGCTGTTTTTT. Protein: CASSLVAGGVTGELFF.

This chain links TRBV2 with TRBJ1-2; a possible D gene is TRBD1 (6 bases). This CDR3 is built from 15 residues. Trimming shortened V by 0 bases and J by 8 bases, and 16 bases separated the two germline ends. The germline CDR1 and CDR2 sequences are SNHLY and FYNNEI. CDR3 nucleotide sequence: TGTGCCAGCAGTGAAGCGCGACAGGACCCTCCGGGCTACACCTTC. This encodes CASSEARQDPPGYTF.

The chain is built from TRBV9 and TRBJ2-1; 11 positions agree with TRBD1. The CDR3 is made up of 15 amino acids. The germline CDR1 and CDR2 sequences are SGDLS and YYNGEE. The trim removed 5 bases at V and 3 bases at J, leaving 4 bases unmatched. DNA for the CDR3: TGTGCCAGCAGGGCCGGGACAGGGGGCTACAATGAGCAGTTCTTC. This gives the protein CASRAGTGGYNEQFF.

This clone was observed a single time. The chain has TRBV19 and TRBJ2-7, with 11 bases lining up with TRBD2. The CDR3 runs 15 residues. V was clipped by 5 bases and J by 4 bases; unmatched bases: 7. Germline CDR1 and CDR2: LNHDA and SQIVND (reference sequence). CDR3 sequence: CASSWGLAEGYEQYF. The CDR3 DNA reads as TGTGCCAGTAGTTGGGGACTAGCGGAAGGATACGAGCAGTACTTC.

The chain combines TRBV5-5 with TRBJ2-7; D call uncertain. CDR1 SGHKS and CDR2 YYEKEE come from the germline V gene (reference sequence). The CDR3 runs 11 residues. V shed 1 base and J shed 3 bases, with 2 bases lying between them. DNA for the CDR3: TGTGCCAGCAGCTTGATCTACGAGCAGTACTTC. This codes for CASSLIYEQYF.

The chain carries TRBV15 and TRBJ1-3; unclear D gene. The CDR3 totals 15 residues. Germline CDR1 is LNHNV and CDR2 is YYDKDF (reference sequence). Trimming cost V 1 base and J 2 bases, with 9 bases left between them. The CDR3 reads CATSRVWEPGNTIYF. DNA of the CDR3: TGTGCCACCAGCAGAGTTTGGGAACCTGGAAACACCATATATTTT.

The chain recombines TRBV9 with TRBJ2-5, with 8 bases identical to TRBD2. The CDR3 covers 14 residues. The V segment lost 0 bases and the J segment 5 bases; nucleotides outside the gene matches: 3. Germline-derived CDR1 and CDR2 are SGDLS and YYNGEE. The CDR3 region is CASSVESGSETQYF. The CDR3 DNA reads as TGTGCCAGCAGCGTAGAAAGCGGGAGCGAGACCCAGTACTTC.

The rearrangement links TRBV10-2 to TRBJ1-2; no clear D gene. Germline CDR1 and CDR2: WSHSY and SAAADI. The CDR3 totals 15 residues. The germline V and J ends were trimmed by 2 bases and 6 bases, with 16 bases remaining between them. CDR3 bases: TGCGCCAGCAGTGAGGCCGGAACGGTAACTCATGGCTACACCTTC. This gives the protein CASSEAGTVTHGYTF.

This clone was seen a few times. The chain recombines TRBV7-9 with TRBJ2-7; 13 bases agree with TRBD2. The CDR3 spans 17 residues. In germline, CDR1 is SEHNR, CDR2 FQNEAQ (reference sequence). Trimming cost V 0 bases and J 3 bases; bases outside gene matches: 5. DNA of the CDR3: TGTGCCAGCAGCTTAGCCGGGACTAGCGGGATCCGCTACGAGCAGTACTTC. This codes for CASSLAGTSGIRYEQYF.

In this sample, this clone turned up once. J is TRBJ2-5 and V is TRBV18; D unresolved. Trimming took 1 base from V and 7 from J, leaving 7 bases between them. Germline V gene sequence: CDR1 KGHSH, CDR2 LQKENI. CDR3 length: 12 amino acids. This chain's CDR3 is CASSPLVPTQYF. The CDR3 bases are TGTGCCAGCTCACCACTTGTGCCGACCCAGTACTTC.

The chain links TRBV6-6 to TRBJ1-4; D is possibly TRBD1 (5 bases). The V and J ends lost 6 bases and 7 bases respectively, with 12 bases between them. The CDR3 spans 13 residues. Germline V gene data show CDR1 as MNHNY and CDR2 as SVGAGI (reference sequence). In DNA, the CDR3 is TGTGCCAGCAGGCGGGGGTTTCGTGAAAAACTGTTTTTT. Translation gives CASRRGFREKLFF.

The rearrangement joins TRBV18 to TRBJ2-7; D unresolved. Trimming took 4 bases from V and 0 from J, leaving 4 bases between them. Germline V gene sequence: CDR1 KGHSH, CDR2 LQKENI. The CDR3 is made up of 12 amino acids. Written as DNA, the CDR3 is TGTGCCAGCTCACTTCACTCCTACGAGCAGTACTTC. Protein: CASSLHSYEQYF.

This clone showed up just once. The rearrangement joins TRBV6-5 to TRBJ2-5, with D hard to call. The DNA end lines up better with TRBJ2-7; the J call may be wrong. The V gene's germline CDR1 is MNHEY and CDR2 SVGAGI. The CDR3 contains 11 residues. The CDR3 spells CASFGPYEQYF. CDR3 bases: TGTGCCAGCTTCGGGCCCTACGAGCAGTACTTC.

The rearrangement links TRBV18 to TRBJ2-5; TRBD2 aligns across 10 bases. V trimming: 4 bases; J trimming: 4 bases; junction bases outside the gene matches: 9. Germline loops: CDR1 KGHSH, CDR2 LQKENI. This CDR3 comprises 16 residues. The CDR3 spells CASSLSSGSVSETQYF. CDR3 DNA sequence: TGTGCCAGCTCACTTTCTAGCGGGAGCGTTTCAGAGACCCAGTACTTC.

The V and J genes are TRBV30 and TRBJ1-5; unclear D gene. Trimming took 0 bases from V and 4 from J, leaving 7 bases between them. Germline CDR1 GTSNPN, CDR2 SVGIG (reference sequence). The CDR3 runs to 13 residues. The CDR3, as DNA: TGTGCCTGGAGTGTACAAGGAAATCAGCCCCAGCATTTT. Its translation: CAWSVQGNQPQHF.

The rearrangement links TRBV27 to TRBJ1-2; D not resolved. The germline V gene encodes CDR1 MNHEY and CDR2 SMNVEV (reference sequence). Trimming stripped 3 bases from V and 4 bases from J, with 9 bases between. The CDR3 extends over 13 amino acids. The CDR3 DNA follows: TGTGCCAGCAGTTTTCCCGGCGGCTATGGCTACACCTTC. Translation: CASSFPGGYGYTF.

The chain links TRBV5-4 to TRBJ1-6, with unresolved D. This CDR3 is built from 16 residues. The germline V and J ends were trimmed by 3 bases and 3 bases, with 13 bases remaining between them. The germline CDR1 and CDR2 sequences are SGHNT and YYREEE (reference sequence). CDR3 in amino acids: CASSWSTELYNSPLHF. DNA for the CDR3: TGTGCCAGCAGCTGGAGCACAGAACTCTATAATTCACCCCTCCACTTT.

This sequence joins TRBV7-9 and TRBJ2-5; D is ambiguous. The V end was cut by 4 bases, the J end by 4 bases, with 7 bases between. CDR1 is SEHNR and CDR2 is FQNEAQ in the germline V gene (reference sequence). This CDR3 has 12 residues. The CDR3 loop reads CASSSGLETQYF. The CDR3 nucleotides read TGTGCCAGCAGCTCAGGTTTAGAGACCCAGTACTTC.

Comment on this clone: The junction does not match germline at one end; this may be a read error. This chain joins TRBV19 and TRBJ1-1; no firm D call. Per the germline V gene, CDR1 is LNHDA and CDR2 is SQIVND (reference sequence). This CDR3 is 16 amino acids long. CDR3 sequence: CVSSPRAKIMSTEAFF. The CDR3, as DNA: TGTGTCAGTAGTCCCCGGGCCAAGATCATGAGCACTGAAGCTTTCTTT.

The chain uses TRBV30 and TRBJ2-3; either TRBD1 or TRBD2 may supply D (6 bases each). Germline V lookup: CDR1 GTSNPN, CDR2 SVGIG (reference sequence). The CDR3 contains 15 residues. The ends were cut back, 0 bases at V and 4 bases at J, with 14 bases in the middle. The CDR3 region is CAWSVRGRWADTQYF. CDR3 bases: TGTGCCTGGAGTGTAAGGGGGAGGTGGGCAGATACGCAGTATTTT.

J is TRBJ2-1 and V is TRBV25-1, with TRBD2 identical over 13 bases. The CDR3 extends over 16 amino acids. The germline V gene has CDR1 MGHDK and CDR2 SYGVNS. V was clipped by 2 bases and J by 9 bases; unmatched bases: 7. DNA of the CDR3: TGTGCCAGCAGTGAACACGGGGGGACTAGCGGGATTGAGCAGTTCTTC. Its protein product is CASSEHGGTSGIEQFF. Full variable domain (remainder filled in from reference TRBV25-1 and TRBJ2-1): EADIYQTPRYLVIGTGKKITLECSQTMGHDKMYWYQQDPGMELHLIHYSYGVNSTEKGDLSSESTVSRIRTEHFPLTLESARPSHTSQYLCASSEHGGTSGIEQFFGPGTRLTVL.

This chain links TRBV5-1 with TRBJ1-1; TRBD1 aligns across 9 bases. This CDR3 is built from 14 residues. Germline CDR1 reads SGHRS; CDR2 reads YFSETQ. The J segment lost 4 bases and the V segment lost 4 bases, leaving 5 bases of the junction unmatched. CDR3 protein: CASSRTGERTEAFF. The CDR3 bases are TGCGCCAGCAGCCGGACAGGGGAACGCACTGAAGCTTTCTTT.

The gene calls are TRBV28 and TRBJ2-7, with 12 nucleotides matching TRBD2. The CDR3 sequence is 17 residues long. Germline V gives CDR1 MDHEN, CDR2 SYDVKM. Unmatched junction bases numbered 13, after V lost 6 bases and J lost 4 bases. CDR3 sequence: CASSPTPTSGRSYEQYF. The CDR3 region has the DNA TGTGCCAGCAGCCCAACCCCGACTAGCGGGAGATCGTACGAGCAGTACTTC. Full variable domain (outside the CDR3, taken from reference TRBV28 and TRBJ2-7): DVKVTQSSRYLVKRTGEKVFLECVQDMDHENMFWYRQDPGLGLRLIYFSYDVKMKEKGDIPEGYSVSREKKERFSLILESASTNQTSMYLCASSPTPTSGRSYEQYFGPGTRLTVT.

The chain uses TRBV4-1 and TRBJ2-6; 7 bases are a match to TRBD1. Germline CDR1 reads MGHRA; CDR2 reads YSYEKL. V was pared by 3 bases and J by 5 bases, with 13 bases of the junction left unmatched. This CDR3 is built from 18 residues. CDR3 region: CASSHSQGRSARANVLTF. In DNA form, the CDR3 reads TGCGCCAGCAGCCACTCACAGGGGCGCAGTGCTAGGGCCAACGTCCTGACTTTC.

The chain joins TRBV28 to TRBJ1-4; TRBD1 might be the D (5 bases). Germline V CDR1 and CDR2: MDHEN, SYDVKM. CDR3 length: 18 amino acids. Trimming took 3 bases from V and 8 from J, leaving 25 bases between them. CDR3 loop: CASSFRFQTFKGREKLFF. CDR3 nucleotide sequence: TGTGCCAGCAGTTTCCGGTTTCAAACTTTCAAGGGGAGAGAAAAACTGTTTTTT.

The chain recombines TRBV7-2 with TRBJ1-1; maybe TRBD1 (6 bases). V lost 5 bases and J lost 2, with 9 bases in between. Germline-derived CDR1 and CDR2 are SGHTA and FQGNSA. The CDR3 is 13 residues long. The CDR3 sequence: CASSAGTNTEAFF. In nucleotides, the CDR3 is TGTGCCAGCAGCGCCGGGACAAACACTGAAGCTTTCTTT.

The J gene is TRBJ2-1, the V gene TRBV5-4; maybe TRBD1 (5 bases). Trimming cost V 4 bases and J 2 bases, with 16 bases left between them. Germline V gives CDR1 SGHNT, CDR2 YYREEE (reference sequence). The CDR3 runs 16 residues. The CDR3 region is CASSPGQVLPYNEQFF. The CDR3 coding sequence is TGTGCCAGCAGCCCAGGGCAAGTATTACCCTACAATGAGCAGTTCTTC.